This is a list of T cell receptor beta chains from one sample in a study of regulatory T cells in long-lasting Graves disease. Each CDR3 protein gets one entry after TCRdb re-called the multiplex PCR reads with MiXCR. The repertoire holds about 340,000 distinct CDR3 sequences, roughly 21% seen once, with just under 30% in the top ten. The source was peripheral blood mononuclear cells (PBMCs), collected when the disease was refractory, from a patient treated with antithyroid drugs. Receptors originate from a female donor with Graves disease. CDR3s include the opening cysteine and the closing phenylalanine or tryptophan. Each record gives: V gene, J gene, CDR3 protein.

V: TRBV6-2/TRBV6-3
J: TRBJ1-2
CDR3: CASSYSTVSYGYTF

V: TRBV5-1
J: TRBJ2-5
CDR3: CASREAETQYF

V: TRBV4-1
J: TRBJ2-2
CDR3: CASSHPGLGTGELFF

V: TRBV28
J: TRBJ1-1
CDR3: CASSDRLNTEAFF

V: TRBV20-1
J: TRBJ2-5
CDR3: CSAIRDHKTQYF

V: TRBV30
J: TRBJ1-6
CDR3: CAWSVSRSVSPLHF

V: TRBV4-2
J: TRBJ2-3
CDR3: CASSQEGRVPIGDTQYF

V: TRBV18
J: TRBJ2-3
CDR3: CAGSPPLGGPDTQYF

V: TRBV7-2
J: TRBJ1-1
CDR3: CASSLEVREMNTEAFF

V: TRBV6-2/TRBV6-3
J: TRBJ2-5
CDR3: CASSYLAWGSQETQYF

V: TRBV7-9
J: TRBJ1-4
CDR3: CASSLGMINEKLFF

V: TRBV5-1
J: TRBJ1-1
CDR3: CASSLGTGEAFF

V: TRBV28
J: TRBJ2-6
CDR3: CASRDSSGANVLTF

V: TRBV27
J: TRBJ2-7
CDR3: CASQLARGNEQYF

V: TRBV19
J: TRBJ2-7
CDR3: CASSFSGRATEQYF

V: TRBV3-1
J: TRBJ1-4
CDR3: CASNERGQGEKLFF

V: TRBV7-2
J: TRBJ1-4
CDR3: CASSLDLVDREKLFF

V: TRBV12-3/TRBV12-4
J: TRBJ1-4
CDR3: CASSLRTGTGNPFF

V: TRBV2
J: TRBJ1-6
CDR3: CASRAGQGISPLHF

V: TRBV7-2
J: TRBJ1-1
CDR3: CASSLGLRAEAFF

V: TRBV28
J: TRBJ1-2
CDR3: CASTVGGGSYGYTF

V: TRBV2
J: TRBJ1-2
CDR3: CASRESGTYGYTF

V: TRBV20-1
J: TRBJ1-6
CDR3: CSARDSRTGSSYNSPLHF

V: TRBV9
J: TRBJ1-1
CDR3: CASSVGSGEAFF

V: TRBV4-3
J: TRBJ1-1
CDR3: CASSQDRGQNTEAFF

V: TRBV18
J: TRBJ1-5
CDR3: CASSVGQGLQPQHF

V: TRBV27
J: TRBJ1-4
CDR3: CASSSGQGASNEKLFF

V: TRBV3-1
J: TRBJ2-7
CDR3: CASSHRSNEQYF

V: TRBV20-1
J: TRBJ1-4
CDR3: CSAPASGFNEKLFF

V: TRBV18
J: TRBJ1-2
CDR3: CASSQVREDGYTF

V: TRBV3-1
J: TRBJ2-7
CDR3: CASSPFDGNEQYF

V: TRBV6-1
J: TRBJ1-3
CDR3: CASSPFAGNTIYF

V: TRBV28
J: TRBJ2-7
CDR3: CASLYRAGYEQYF

V: TRBV9
J: TRBJ1-2
CDR3: CASSEGSRVDGYTF

V: TRBV12-3/TRBV12-4
J: TRBJ2-7
CDR3: CATSLAGGYEQYF

V: TRBV18
J: TRBJ1-4
CDR3: CASSPRGDWEKLFF

V: TRBV6-1
J: TRBJ1-1
CDR3: CASSEDPRQAFF

V: TRBV12-3/TRBV12-4
J: TRBJ1-5
CDR3: CASQLQSGQPQHF

V: TRBV29-1
J: TRBJ1-1
CDR3: CSVEMFTGHTEAFF

V: TRBV14
J: TRBJ1-1
CDR3: CASSQVGGVEAFF

V: TRBV19
J: TRBJ1-5
CDR3: CASSNQGLGQPQHF

V: TRBV9
J: TRBJ2-5
CDR3: CASSPSGGLAGGRETQYF

V: TRBV11-2
J: TRBJ2-7
CDR3: CASSLIAEHYEQYF

V: TRBV5-4
J: TRBJ2-3
CDR3: CASSSPGKRESYTDTQYF

V: TRBV2
J: TRBJ2-2
CDR3: CASSGQGANTGELFF